These 16 T cell receptor beta chains were all obtained from the same sample, sequenced in a study of tumor-infiltrating lymphocytes in primary liver carcinoma (dated by TCRdb to between 2016 and 2019). Total RNA and DNA were co-extracted from about 20-30 mg of bulk tissue with the AllPrep DNA/RNA mini kit, without cell sorting. The data were produced on an Illumina HiSeq 2500. Using a constant-region primer and ProtoScript II reverse transcriptase, TCRbeta-specific cDNA was reverse-transcribed from around 520 ng total RNA. TCRbeta libraries were built with three nested multiplex PCR rounds, a slightly modified ARM-PCR procedure. The first two PCR rounds used multiplex TRBV1-TRBV30 forward primers with a Cbeta reverse primer, each for about 9 cycles. TCRdb reprocessing: public reads trimmed at Q25 with fastp, clones called with MiXCR, in-frame beta chains kept. Here each entry gathers all rows of one CDR3 protein and keeps the most common genes and DNA. In all, the sample holds about 110,000 distinct CDR3 sequences, and roughly 80% of those were seen once. Approximately 20% of the sample rests with the top ten.

Sequenced material: liver tumor tissue from sampling region 3. Reading the label with the study, this specimen's cell subset or site is: tumor region T3, left-lateral pole. These receptor sequences come from a man in his forties with primary liver carcinoma and hepatitis B virus infection.

In the case of this clonotype: One end of the junction fails to match germline, which may point to a read error. The CDR3 region is CASDGAGSYEQHF. The DNA of the CDR3 is TGTGCCAGTGACGGGGCCGGTTCCTACGAGCAGCACTTC. The V call is TRBV12-5, the J call TRBJ2-7, with D tentatively TRBD1 or TRBD2 (5 bases each). The CDR3 loop spans 13 amino acids. Germline assignment: CDR1 LGHNT and CDR2 FRNRAP.

This chain links TRBV5-4 with TRBJ2-3; possible D gene TRBD2, 7 bases. CDR1 is SGHNT and CDR2 is YYREEE in the germline V gene (reference sequence). Trimming shortened V by 2 bases and J by 10 bases, and 17 bases separated the two germline ends. The CDR3 runs 14 residues. CDR3 protein: CASSLTGGLHPQYF. For the CDR3, the DNA is TGTGCCAGCAGCTTAACGGGGGGCTTACATCCGCAGTATTTT.

This clonotype was observed at least ten times. The chain carries TRBV4-2 and TRBJ2-5; D is unclear. Germline lookup yields CDR1 LGHNA and CDR2 YNFKEQ. V was trimmed by 0 bases and J by 5 bases, leaving 13 bases between them. This CDR3 is 15 amino acids long. The CDR3 bases are TGTGCCAGCAGCCAAGAGAATGAGGCTAGTGAGACCCAGTACTTC. This translates into CASSQENEASETQYF.

As for this clonotype: A much larger clone differs by one base, so this may be a read error. The genes are TRBV28 and TRBJ1-1; D gene uncertain. Germline CDR1 and CDR2: MDHEN and SYDVKM. CDR3 size: 12 residues. The CDR3 loop reads CVSSLGDGEAFF. CDR3 nucleotides: TGTGTCAGCAGTTTAGGTGACGGTGAAGCTTTCTTT.

A note on this clonotype: The junction departs from the called germline gene at one end, perhaps through a read error. J is TRBJ1-5 and V is TRBV29-1; D is perhaps TRBD1 (5 bases). The CDR3 totals 15 residues. Germline V gene lookup returns CDR1 SQVTM and CDR2 ANQGSEA. CDR3 DNA: TGCAGCGTTGCGATTACAGGTGATAGCCATCAGTCCCAGCATTTT. Translation gives CSVAITGDSHQSQHF.

Comment on this clonotype: The germline gene is not matched at one end of the junction; a read error may be the cause. V gene TRBV2 combines with J gene TRBJ2-7, with a weak D call TRBD1 (6 bases). This CDR3 is built from 14 residues. The germline CDR1 and CDR2 sequences are SNHLY and FYNNEI. The CDR3 DNA reads as TGTACCAGCAGTGAAGGAATAAGGACAGCTGAGCATTACTTC. It codes for CTSSEGIRTAEHYF.

In the case of this clonotype: A junction boundary mismatches the germline segment, possibly from a read error. V is TRBV6-1 and J is TRBJ2-2; D perhaps matches TRBD1 (6 bases). CDR1 and CDR2 from the germline V gene are MNHNS and SASEGT. The CDR3 is 17 residues long. CDR3 bases: TGTGCCACCAGAGACACACCGTGGGGGCGGAACACCGGGGAGCAGTTTTTT. It is translated as CATRDTPWGRNTGEQFF.

As concerns this clonotype: Mismatch with germline at one junction end may stem from a read error. J is TRBJ2-1 and V is TRBV4-3; 7 bases are shared with TRBD1. Germline V gene sequence: CDR1 LGHNA, CDR2 YSLEER. This CDR3 is built from 16 residues. This CDR3 is CASSQGQGSSYNKQFF. The CDR3 coding sequence is TGCGCCAGCAGCCAAGGACAGGGAAGCTCCTACAATAAGCAGTTCTTC.

The chain uses TRBV6-6 and TRBJ2-2; 7 nucleotides line up with TRBD2. The trim removed 7 bases at V and 7 bases at J, leaving 3 bases unmatched. Germline V gives CDR1 MNHNY, CDR2 SVGAGI (reference sequence). This CDR3 has 12 amino acids. Written as DNA, the CDR3 is TGTGCCAGCAAGGCGGGGGTCGGGGAGCTGTTTTTT. It encodes CASKAGVGELFF.

The chain carries TRBV14 and TRBJ2-2; 8 nucleotides line up with TRBD2. Looked up from germline, CDR1 is SGHDN and CDR2 is FVKESK. V lost 6 bases to trimming and J lost 6 bases; unmatched junction nucleotides: 9. The CDR3 is 15 amino acids. CDR3 coding DNA: TGTGCCAGCAGTTTGATACGGGGGGGATCCGGGGAGCTGTTTTTT. Translating it yields CASSLIRGGSGELFF.

This clonotype was counted only a few times. Germline is not matched at one junction end, which may reflect a read error. The gene calls are TRBV11-3 and TRBJ2-3, with 8 nucleotides matching TRBD2. The CDR3 has 16 amino acids. CDR1 is SGHNT and CDR2 is YENEEA in the germline V gene. The CDR3: CASSGSPAGGVDTHYF. In nucleotides, the CDR3 is TGTGCCAGCAGTGGCAGCCCGGCGGGAGGCGTGGATACGCACTATTTT.

In nucleotides, the CDR3 is TGTGCCAGCAGTTACTCCCCTTGCAGGGATAGCAATCAGCCCCAGTATTTT. Translating it yields CASSYSPCRDSNQPQYF. The rearrangement uses TRBV6-2 or TRBV6-3 and TRBJ1-5; a possible D gene is TRBD1 (5 bases). The DNA end lines up better with TRBJ2-3; the J call may be wrong. CDR1 is MNHEY and CDR2 is SVGEGT in the germline V gene. The CDR3 length is 17 residues.

This clonotype appeared many times. The chain has TRBV5-1 and TRBJ2-3; TRBD2 matches 12 bases. V lost 0 bases, J lost 5 bases, and 7 bases stayed unmatched. Germline assignment: CDR1 SGHRS and CDR2 YFSETQ. The CDR3 has 17 amino acids. The CDR3 here is CASSLEASGRAQDTQYF. The CDR3 nucleotides read TGCGCCAGCAGCTTGGAAGCTAGCGGGAGGGCCCAAGATACGCAGTATTTT.

This clonotype has at least ten counts. The chain uses TRBV28 and TRBJ2-1; TRBD1 matches at 7 bases. The trim removed 3 bases at V and 7 bases at J, leaving 6 bases unmatched. The CDR3 totals 14 residues. The germline CDR1 and CDR2 sequences are MDHEN and SYDVKM. CDR3 sequence reads: CASSFSGQWNEQFF. The CDR3, as DNA: TGTGCCAGCAGTTTCTCGGGACAGTGGAATGAGCAGTTCTTC.

A note on this clonotype: The conserved phenylalanine or tryptophan normally closing the CDR3 is absent here, so this likely arose from a read error. No DNA is shown, since the ends of the CDR3 on it are uncertain; the CDR3 is the one TCRdb lists. V usage is TRBV6-5 and J usage is TRBJ1-2; no check of the table's D call, TRBD1, against the DNA was made. The CDR3 length equals 16 residues, ends included. CDR1 and CDR2 (germline): MNHEY, SVGAGI. The CDR3 here is CASSSGVGVVNYGDTL.

This chain links TRBV7-9 with TRBJ2-1; D gene uncertain. The CDR3 covers 14 residues. CDR1 SEHNR and CDR2 FQNEAQ come from the germline V gene (reference sequence). Trimming pared 6 bases from V and 8 bases from J, leaving 17 bases between. CDR3 nucleotides: TGTGCCAGCAGGTTATCACTCCCGAGTCATGAGCAGTTCTTC. Its protein product is CASRLSLPSHEQFF.